This TCR beta chain was profiled in a study of T cells in Graves' hyperthyroidism and ophthalmopathy. The study, taken as a whole, reports: Blood also held most thyroid clonotypes expanded beyond 0.001.

Concerning this clonotype itself: Its antigen is not known.

There were TCR beta CDR3 regions amplified from RNA transcripts. HTBI primers drove first-round RT-PCR of the TCR CDR3. Each CDR3 protein gets one entry after TCRdb re-called the multiplex PCR reads with MiXCR. This sample has around 400,000 distinct CDR3 sequences; approximately 13% occur once, and the top ten carry roughly 8.3%. Clinical symptoms, serum thyroxine and TRAb, thyroid ultrasound and orbital computed tomography together formed the diagnostic basis. The sample consisted of blood. This clonotype was sampled from a woman in her late teens or twenties with Graves' hyperthyroidism.

The CDR3 protein is CATGDEQFF. The CDR3 nucleotides read TGTGCCACGGGGGATGAGCAGTTCTTC. The chain combines TRBV19 with TRBJ2-1, with TRBD2 as a possible D gene (6 bases). The CDR3 loop spans 9 amino acids. V lost 10 bases and J lost 8, with 6 bases in between. Germline V gene data show CDR1 as LNHDA and CDR2 as SQIVND (reference sequence).